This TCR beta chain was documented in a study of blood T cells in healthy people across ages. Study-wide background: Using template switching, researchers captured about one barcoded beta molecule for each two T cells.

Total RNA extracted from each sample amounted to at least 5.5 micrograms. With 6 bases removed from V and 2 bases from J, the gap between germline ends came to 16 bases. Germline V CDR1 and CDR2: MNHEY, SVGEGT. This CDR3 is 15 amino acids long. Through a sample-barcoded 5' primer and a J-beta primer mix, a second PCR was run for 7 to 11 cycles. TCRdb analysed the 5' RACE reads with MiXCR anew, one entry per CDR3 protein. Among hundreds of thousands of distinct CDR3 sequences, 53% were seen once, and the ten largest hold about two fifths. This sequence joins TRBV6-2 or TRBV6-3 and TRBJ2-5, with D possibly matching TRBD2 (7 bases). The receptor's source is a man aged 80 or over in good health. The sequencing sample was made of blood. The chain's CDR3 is CASRPSGGPQETQYF. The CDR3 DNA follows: TGTGCCAGCAGACCTTCCGGGGGGCCTCAAGAGACCCAGTACTTC.